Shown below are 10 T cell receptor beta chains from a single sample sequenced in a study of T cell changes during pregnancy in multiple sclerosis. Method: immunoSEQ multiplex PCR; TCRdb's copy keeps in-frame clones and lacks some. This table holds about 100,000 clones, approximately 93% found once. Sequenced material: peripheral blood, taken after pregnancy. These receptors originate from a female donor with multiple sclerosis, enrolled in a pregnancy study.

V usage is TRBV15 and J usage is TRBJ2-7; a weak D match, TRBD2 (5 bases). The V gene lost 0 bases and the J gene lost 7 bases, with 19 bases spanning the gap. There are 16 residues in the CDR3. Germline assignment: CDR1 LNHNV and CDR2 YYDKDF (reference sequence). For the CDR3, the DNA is TGTGCCACCAGCAGAGATCCCCAAAGAGCCTCGGGGGAGCAGTACTTC. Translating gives CATSRDPQRASGEQYF.

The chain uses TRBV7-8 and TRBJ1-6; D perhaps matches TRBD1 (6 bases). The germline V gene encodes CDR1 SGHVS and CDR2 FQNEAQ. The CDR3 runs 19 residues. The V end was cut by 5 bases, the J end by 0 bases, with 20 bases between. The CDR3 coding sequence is TGTGCCAGCAGCCCGATACAGGGCCGAGACAGCTCCTATAATTCACCCCTCCACTTT. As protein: CASSPIQGRDSSYNSPLHF.

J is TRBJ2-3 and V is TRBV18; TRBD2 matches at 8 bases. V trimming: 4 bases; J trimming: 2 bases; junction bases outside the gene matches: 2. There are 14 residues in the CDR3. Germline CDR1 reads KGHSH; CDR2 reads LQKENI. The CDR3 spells CASSLAGTTDTQYF. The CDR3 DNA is TGTGCCAGCTCACTAGCGGGGACCACAGATACGCAGTATTTT.

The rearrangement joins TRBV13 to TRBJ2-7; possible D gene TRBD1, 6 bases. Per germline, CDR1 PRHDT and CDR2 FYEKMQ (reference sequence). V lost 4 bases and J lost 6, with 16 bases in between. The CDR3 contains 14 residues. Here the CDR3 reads CASSSDSVGREQYF. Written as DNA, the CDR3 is TGTGCCAGCAGCTCGGACAGCGTGGGGCGCGAGCAGTACTTC.

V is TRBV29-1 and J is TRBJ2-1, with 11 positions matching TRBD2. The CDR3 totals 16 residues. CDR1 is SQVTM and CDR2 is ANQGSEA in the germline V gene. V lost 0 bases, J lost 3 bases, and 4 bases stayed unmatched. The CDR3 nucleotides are TGCAGCGTTGAAGATCGCGGACTAGCGGGCTACAATGAGCAGTTCTTC. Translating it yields CSVEDRGLAGYNEQFF.

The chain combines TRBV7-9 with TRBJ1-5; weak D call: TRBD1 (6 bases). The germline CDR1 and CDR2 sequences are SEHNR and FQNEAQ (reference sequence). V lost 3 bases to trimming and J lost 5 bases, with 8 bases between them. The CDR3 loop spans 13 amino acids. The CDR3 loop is CASSFGGHQPQHF. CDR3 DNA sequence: TGTGCCAGCAGCTTCGGGGGGCATCAGCCCCAGCATTTT. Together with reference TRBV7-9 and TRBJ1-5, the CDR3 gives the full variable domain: DTGVSQNPRHKITKRGQNVTFRCDPISEHNRLYWYRQTLGQGPEFLTYFQNEAQLEKSRLLSDRFSAERPKGSFSTLEIQRTEQGDSAMYLCASSFGGHQPQHFGDGTRLSIL.

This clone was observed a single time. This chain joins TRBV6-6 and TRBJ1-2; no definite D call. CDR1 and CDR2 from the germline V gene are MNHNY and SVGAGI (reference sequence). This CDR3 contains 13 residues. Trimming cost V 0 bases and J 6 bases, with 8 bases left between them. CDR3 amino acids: CASSYSAPDGYTF. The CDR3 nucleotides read TGTGCCAGCAGTTACTCAGCCCCGGATGGCTACACCTTC.

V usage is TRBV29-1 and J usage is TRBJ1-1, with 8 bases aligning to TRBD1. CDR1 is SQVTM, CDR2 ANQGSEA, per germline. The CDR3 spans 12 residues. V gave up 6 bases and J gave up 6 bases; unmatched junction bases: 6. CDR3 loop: CSVADRGSEAFF. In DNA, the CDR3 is TGCAGCGTCGCCGACAGGGGCTCTGAAGCTTTCTTT. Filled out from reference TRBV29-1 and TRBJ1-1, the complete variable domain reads SAVISQKPSRDICQRGTSLTIQCQVDSQVTMMFWYRQQPGQSLTLIATANQGSEATYESGFVIDKFPISRPNLTFSTLTVSNMSPEDSSIYLCSVADRGSEAFFGQGTRLTVV.

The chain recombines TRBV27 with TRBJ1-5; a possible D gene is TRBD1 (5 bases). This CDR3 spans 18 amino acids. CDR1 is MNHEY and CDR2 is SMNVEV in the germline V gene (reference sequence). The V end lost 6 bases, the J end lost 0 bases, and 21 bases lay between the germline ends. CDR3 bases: TGTGCCAGCAGCCTCTCCGGGACTCACGTATATAGCAATCAGCCCCAGCATTTT. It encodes CASSLSGTHVYSNQPQHF.

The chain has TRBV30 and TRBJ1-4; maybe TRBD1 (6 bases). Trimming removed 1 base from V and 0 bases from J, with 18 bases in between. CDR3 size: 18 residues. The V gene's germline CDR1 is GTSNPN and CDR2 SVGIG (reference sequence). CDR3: CAWSAFTGTPATNEKLFF. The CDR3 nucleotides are TGTGCCTGGAGTGCGTTCACCGGGACACCTGCAACTAATGAAAAACTGTTTTTT.